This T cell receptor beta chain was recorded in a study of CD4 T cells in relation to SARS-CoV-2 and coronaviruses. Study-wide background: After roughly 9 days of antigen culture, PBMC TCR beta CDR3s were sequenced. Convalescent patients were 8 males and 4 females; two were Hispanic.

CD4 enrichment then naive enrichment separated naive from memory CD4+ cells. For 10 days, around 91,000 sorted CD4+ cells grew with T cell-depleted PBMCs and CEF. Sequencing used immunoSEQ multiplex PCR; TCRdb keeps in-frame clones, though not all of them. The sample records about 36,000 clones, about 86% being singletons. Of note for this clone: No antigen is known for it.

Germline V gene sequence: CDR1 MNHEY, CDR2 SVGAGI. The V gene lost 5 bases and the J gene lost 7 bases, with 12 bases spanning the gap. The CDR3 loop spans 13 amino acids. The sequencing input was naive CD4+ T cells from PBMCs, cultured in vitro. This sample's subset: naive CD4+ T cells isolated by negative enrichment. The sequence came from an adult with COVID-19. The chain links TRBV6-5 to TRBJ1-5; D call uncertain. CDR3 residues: CASSKLRAQPQHF. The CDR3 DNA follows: TGTGCCAGCAGTAAACTTCGGGCCCAGCCCCAGCATTTT.